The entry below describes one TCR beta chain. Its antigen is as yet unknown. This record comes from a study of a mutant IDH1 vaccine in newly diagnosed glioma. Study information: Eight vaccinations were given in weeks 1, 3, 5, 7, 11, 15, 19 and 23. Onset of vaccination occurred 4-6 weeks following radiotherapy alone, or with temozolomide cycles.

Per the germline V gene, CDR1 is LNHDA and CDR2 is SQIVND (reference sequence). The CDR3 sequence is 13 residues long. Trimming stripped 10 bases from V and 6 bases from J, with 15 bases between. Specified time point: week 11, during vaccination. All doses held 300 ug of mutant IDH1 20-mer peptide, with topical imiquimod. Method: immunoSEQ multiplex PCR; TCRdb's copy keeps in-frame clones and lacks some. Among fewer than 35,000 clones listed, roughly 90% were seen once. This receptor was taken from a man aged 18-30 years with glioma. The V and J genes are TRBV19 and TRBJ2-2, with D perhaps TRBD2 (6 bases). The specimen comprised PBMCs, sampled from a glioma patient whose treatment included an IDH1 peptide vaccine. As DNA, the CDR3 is TGTGCCACCCGGGACTCCGGGCCCGGGGAGCTGTTTTTT. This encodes CATRDSGPGELFF.